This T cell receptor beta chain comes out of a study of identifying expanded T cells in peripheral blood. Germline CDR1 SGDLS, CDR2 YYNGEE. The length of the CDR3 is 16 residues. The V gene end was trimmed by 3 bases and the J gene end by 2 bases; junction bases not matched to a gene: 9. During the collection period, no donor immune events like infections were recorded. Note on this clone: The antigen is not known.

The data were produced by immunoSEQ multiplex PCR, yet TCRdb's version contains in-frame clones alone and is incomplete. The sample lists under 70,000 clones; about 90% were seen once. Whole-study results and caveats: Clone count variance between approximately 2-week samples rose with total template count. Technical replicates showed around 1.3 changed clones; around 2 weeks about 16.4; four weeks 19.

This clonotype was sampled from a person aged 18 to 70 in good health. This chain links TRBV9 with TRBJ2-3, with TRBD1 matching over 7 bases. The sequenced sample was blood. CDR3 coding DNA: TGTGCCAGCAGCGCCGACGGGACAGAAGACACAGATACGCAGTATTTT. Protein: CASSADGTEDTDTQYF.